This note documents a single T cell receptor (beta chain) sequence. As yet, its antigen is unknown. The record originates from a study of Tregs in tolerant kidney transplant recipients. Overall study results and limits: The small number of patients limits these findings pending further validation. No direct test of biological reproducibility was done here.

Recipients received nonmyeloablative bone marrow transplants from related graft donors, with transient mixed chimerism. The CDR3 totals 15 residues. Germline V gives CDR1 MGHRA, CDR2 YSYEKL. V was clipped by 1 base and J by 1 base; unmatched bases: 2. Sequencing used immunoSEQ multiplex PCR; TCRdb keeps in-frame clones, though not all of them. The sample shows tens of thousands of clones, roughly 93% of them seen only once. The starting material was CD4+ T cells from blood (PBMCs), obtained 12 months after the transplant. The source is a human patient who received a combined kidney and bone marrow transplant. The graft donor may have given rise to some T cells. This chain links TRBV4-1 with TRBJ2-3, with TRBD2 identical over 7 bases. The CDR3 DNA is TGCGCCAGCAGCCAAGTCCTAGCGGGCACAGATACGCAGTATTTT. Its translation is CASSQVLAGTDTQYF.